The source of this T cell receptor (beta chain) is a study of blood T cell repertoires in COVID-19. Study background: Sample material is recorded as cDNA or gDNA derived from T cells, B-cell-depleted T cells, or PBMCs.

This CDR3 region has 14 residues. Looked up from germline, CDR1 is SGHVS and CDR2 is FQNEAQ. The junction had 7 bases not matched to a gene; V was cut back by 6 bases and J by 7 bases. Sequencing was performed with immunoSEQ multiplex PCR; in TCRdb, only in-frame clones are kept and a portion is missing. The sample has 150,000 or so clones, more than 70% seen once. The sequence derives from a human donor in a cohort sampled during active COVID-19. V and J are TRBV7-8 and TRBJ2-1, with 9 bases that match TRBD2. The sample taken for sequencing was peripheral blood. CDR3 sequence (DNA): TGTGCCAGCAGTCGGCTAGCGGGACCTAATGAGCAGTTCTTC. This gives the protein CASSRLAGPNEQFF.